A selection of T cell receptor beta chains follows, all from one sample in a study of T cell responses to AZD1222 COVID-19 vaccine. The method was immunoSEQ multiplex PCR; TCRdb's version includes in-frame clones alone and lacks a portion of them. Counted here are under 150,000 clones, roughly 92% occurring once; the ten biggest clones make up around 3.5%. The sequences come from peripheral blood, collected 28 days after the second AZD1222 dose. These receptors were obtained from an adult who received the AZD1222 COVID-19 vaccine. The CDR3 runs from the conserved cysteine through the conserved F or W. D genes are given only for firm matches. Clone size is given for some rows only: seen once, a few or many times, or a class if the clone is expanded.

>.|TRBD2|TRBV12-3/TRBV12-4|TRBJ2-1|13
TGTGCCAGCAGTTTGCTCAGGGAGGGTGAGCAGTTCTTC
CASSLLREGEQFF
>.|.|TRBV4-1|TRBJ1-5|15
TGCGCCAGCAGCCAAGCACAGGGTAGCAATCAGCCCCAGCATTTT
CASSQAQGSNQPQHF
>.|.|TRBV7-9|TRBJ2-7|12
TGTGCCAGCAGCCCGGACTATTACGAGCAGTACTTC
CASSPDYYEQYF
>.|.|TRBV4-2|TRBJ2-3|16
TGTGCCAGCAGCCAAGCTAACCGCGGGGGCCACGATACGCAGTATTTT
CASSQANRGGHDTQYF
>once|.|TRBV11-3|TRBJ2-7|13
TGTGCCAGCAGCTTAGATAGGCAGAACGAGCAGTACTTC
CASSLDRQNEQYF
>.|TRBD2|TRBV10-3|TRBJ2-3|15
TGTGCCATCAGTGAACTAGCGGGAGGCGCAGATACGCAGTATTTT
CAISELAGGADTQYF
>once|TRBD2|TRBV28|TRBJ2-5|14
TGTGCCAGCAGTAACCTAGCGGGAGAAGAGACCCAGTACTTC
CASSNLAGEETQYF
>.|TRBD2|TRBV7-3|TRBJ2-7|16
TGTGCCAGCAGCTTAACGTCTAGCGGGAGCTTATACGAGCAGTACTTC
CASSLTSSGSLYEQYF
>.|.|TRBV6-5|TRBJ1-3|14
TGTGCCAGCAGTCCCGACAGTAATCGGAACACCATATATTTT
CASSPDSNRNTIYF
>.|.|TRBV11-1|TRBJ2-1|15
TGTGCCAGCAGCCTTAGCTGGGAGACCTACAATGAGCAGTTCTTC
CASSLSWETYNEQFF
>.|.|TRBV6-2/TRBV6-3|TRBJ1-5|16
TGTGCCAGCAGTTACTTTGTGCAGGGTAGGAATCAGCCCCAGCATTTT
CASSYFVQGRNQPQHF
>.|TRBD2|TRBV7-3|TRBJ2-3|16
TGTGCCAGCAGCCCTCGAATAGCGGGCAGCACAGATACGCAGTATTTT
CASSPRIAGSTDTQYF
>.|.|TRBV19|TRBJ1-5|15
TGTGCCAGTATGCCGCCAGACGGGGGCTATCAGCCCCAGCATTTT
CASMPPDGGYQPQHF
>.|.|TRBV5-4|TRBJ2-2|13
TGTGCCAGCAGCCCGACGCCAACCGGGGAGCTGTTTTTT
CASSPTPTGELFF
>.|.|TRBV6-5|TRBJ1-4|13
TGTGCCAGCCAAAGGGCCTTTAATGAAAAACTGTTTTTT
CASQRAFNEKLFF
>.|TRBD1|TRBV9|TRBJ1-3|14
TGTGCCAGCAGCGAGGGGGCGACAGGAAACACCATATATTTT
CASSEGATGNTIYF
>.|.|TRBV5-1|TRBJ2-1|15
TGCGCCAGCAGCCACCCTAGCGAAACCTACAATGAGCAGTTCTTC
CASSHPSETYNEQFF
>.|.|TRBV3-1/TRBV3-2|TRBJ2-1|15
TGTGCCAGCAGCCAATGGGACGCCGTTACTGATGAGCAGTTCTTC
CASSQWDAVTDEQFF